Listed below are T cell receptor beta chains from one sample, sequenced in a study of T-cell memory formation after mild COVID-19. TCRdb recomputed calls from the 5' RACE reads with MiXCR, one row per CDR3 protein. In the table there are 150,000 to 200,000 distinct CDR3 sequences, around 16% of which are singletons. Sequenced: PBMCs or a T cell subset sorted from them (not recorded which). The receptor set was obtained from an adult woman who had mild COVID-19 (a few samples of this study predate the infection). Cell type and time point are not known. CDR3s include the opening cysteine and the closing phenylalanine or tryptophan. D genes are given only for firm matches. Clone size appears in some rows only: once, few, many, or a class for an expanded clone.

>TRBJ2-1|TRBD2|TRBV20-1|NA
CSARRPSGRATDNEQFF
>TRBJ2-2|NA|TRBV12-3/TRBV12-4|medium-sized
CASSLNGVNTGELFF
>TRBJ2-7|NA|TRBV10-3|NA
CAISEDGYEQYF
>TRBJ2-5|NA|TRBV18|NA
CASCSGIWETQYF
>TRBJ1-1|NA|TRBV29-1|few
CSVQWGRNTEAFF
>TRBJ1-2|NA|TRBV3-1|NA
CASSQGSTRANYGYTF
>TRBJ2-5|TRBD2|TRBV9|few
CASSVVAGGPQETQYF
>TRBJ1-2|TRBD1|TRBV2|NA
CASNLQGAGYTF
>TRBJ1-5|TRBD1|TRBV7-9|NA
CASSAGTGGWGSNQPQHF
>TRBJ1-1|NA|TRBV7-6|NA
CASSFQGSPTEAFF
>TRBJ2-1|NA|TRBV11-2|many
CASSYSNNEQFF
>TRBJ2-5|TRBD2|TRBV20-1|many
CSARPSGEYYQETQYF
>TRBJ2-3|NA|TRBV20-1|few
CSASYGRGLDF
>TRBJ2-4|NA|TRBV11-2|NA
CASSSETGNIQYF
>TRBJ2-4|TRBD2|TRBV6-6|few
CASSYPGTSGVMNIQYF
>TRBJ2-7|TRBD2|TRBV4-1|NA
CASSRVAPGTSDSYEQYF
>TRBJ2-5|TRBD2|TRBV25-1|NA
CASSVDTSGIHF
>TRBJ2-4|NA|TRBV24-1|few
CATSDTNLNIQYF
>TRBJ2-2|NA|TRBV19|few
CASSMRGTPGELFF
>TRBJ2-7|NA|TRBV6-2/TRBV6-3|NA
CASSSEGGVEQYF
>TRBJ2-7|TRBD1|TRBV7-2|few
CASSHDRGAYEQYF
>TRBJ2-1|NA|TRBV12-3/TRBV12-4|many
CASSLAQGAEQFF
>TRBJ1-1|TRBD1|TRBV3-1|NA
CASSQLGTGGTEAFF
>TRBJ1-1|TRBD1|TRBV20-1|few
CSAPGQGPSGTEAFF
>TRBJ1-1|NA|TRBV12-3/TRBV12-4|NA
CASSLGESTEAFF
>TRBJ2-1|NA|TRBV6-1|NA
CASTRPSDNYNEQFF
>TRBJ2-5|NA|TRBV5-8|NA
CASSLDVTQYF
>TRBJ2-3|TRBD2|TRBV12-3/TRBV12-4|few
CASRKWTSGRASDTQYF
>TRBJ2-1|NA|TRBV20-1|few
CSAPDGTPRHGGNEQFF
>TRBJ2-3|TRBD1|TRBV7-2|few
CASSSGQGADTQYF
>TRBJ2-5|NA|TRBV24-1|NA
CATSEPQGVQETQYF
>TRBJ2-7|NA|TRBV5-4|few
CASSLRGFGEQYF
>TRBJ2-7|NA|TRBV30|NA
CAWSSLRDGYSYEQYF
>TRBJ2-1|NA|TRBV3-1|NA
CASSQDRGSEQFF
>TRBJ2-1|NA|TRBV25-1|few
CASSELGGIGDNEQFF
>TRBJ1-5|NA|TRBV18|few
CASSPLAQAYNQPQHF
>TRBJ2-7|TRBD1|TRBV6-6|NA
CASSDGQGSNEQYF
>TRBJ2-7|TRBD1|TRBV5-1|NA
CASSSWTGSGAYEQYF
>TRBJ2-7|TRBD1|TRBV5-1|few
CASSLVGQGNNEQYF
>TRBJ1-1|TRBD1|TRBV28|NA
CASRPSGGRREAFF
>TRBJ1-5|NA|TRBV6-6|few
CASSQQGRSNQPQHF
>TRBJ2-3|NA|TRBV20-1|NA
CSARRGTDTQYF
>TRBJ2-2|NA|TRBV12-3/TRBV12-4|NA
CASRSLAAGELFF
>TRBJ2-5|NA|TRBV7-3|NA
CASSSRLEGQETQYF
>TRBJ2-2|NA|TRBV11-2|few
CASRQAGANTGELFF
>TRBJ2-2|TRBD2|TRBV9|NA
CASSWRGTSGSTGELFF
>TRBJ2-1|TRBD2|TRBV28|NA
CASSLWASGSLNQQFF
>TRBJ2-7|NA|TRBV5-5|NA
CASSLAGGSAYEQYF
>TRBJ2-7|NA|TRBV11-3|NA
CASCPGGNAFYEQYF